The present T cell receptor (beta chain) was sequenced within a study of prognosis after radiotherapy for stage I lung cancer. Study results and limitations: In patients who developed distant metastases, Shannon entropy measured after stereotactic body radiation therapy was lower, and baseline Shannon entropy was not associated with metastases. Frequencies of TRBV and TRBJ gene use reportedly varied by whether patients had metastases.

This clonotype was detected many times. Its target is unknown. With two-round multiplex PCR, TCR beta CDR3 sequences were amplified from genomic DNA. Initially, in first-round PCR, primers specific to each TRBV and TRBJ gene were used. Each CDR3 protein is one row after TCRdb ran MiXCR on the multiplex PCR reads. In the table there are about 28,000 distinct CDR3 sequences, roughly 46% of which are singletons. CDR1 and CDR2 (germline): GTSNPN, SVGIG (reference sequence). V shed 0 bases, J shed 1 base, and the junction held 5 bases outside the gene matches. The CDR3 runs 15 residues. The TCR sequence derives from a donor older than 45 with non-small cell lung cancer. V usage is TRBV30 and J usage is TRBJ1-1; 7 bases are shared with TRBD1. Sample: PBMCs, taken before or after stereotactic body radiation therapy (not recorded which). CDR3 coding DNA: TGTGCCTGGAGTGTACTGACAGGGCGGAACACTGAAGCTTTCTTT. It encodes CAWSVLTGRNTEAFF.